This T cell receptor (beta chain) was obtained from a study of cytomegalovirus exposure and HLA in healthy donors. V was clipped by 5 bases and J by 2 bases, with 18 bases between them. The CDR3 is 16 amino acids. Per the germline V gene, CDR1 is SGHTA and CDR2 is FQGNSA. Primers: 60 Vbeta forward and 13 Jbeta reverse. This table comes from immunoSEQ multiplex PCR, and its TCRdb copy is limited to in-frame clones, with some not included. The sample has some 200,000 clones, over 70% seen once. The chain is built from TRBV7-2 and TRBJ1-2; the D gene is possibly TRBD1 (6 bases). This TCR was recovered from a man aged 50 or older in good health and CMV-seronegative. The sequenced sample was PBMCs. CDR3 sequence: CASSPLTGAGNYGYTF. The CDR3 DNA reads TGTGCCAGCAGCCCCCTGACAGGCGCTGGGAACTATGGCTACACCTTC. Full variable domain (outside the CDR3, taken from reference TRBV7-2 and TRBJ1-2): GAGVSQSPSNKVTEKGKDVELRCDPISGHTALYWYRQSLGQGLEFLIYFQGNSAPDKSGLPSDRFSAERTGGSVSTLTIQRTQQEDSAVYLCASSPLTGAGNYGYTFGSGTRLTVV.